A selection of T cell receptor beta chains follows, all from one sample in a study of early T cells in non-severe SARS-CoV-2 infection. TCRdb ran MiXCR on the 5' RACE reads and lists one entry per CDR3 protein. The data contain around 27,000 distinct CDR3 sequences, 2.5% to 3.5% of them seen just once; the ten biggest clones take up approximately 0.72%. The material sequenced was whole blood. The receptors originated from an adult who was a healthcare worker with PCR-confirmed SARS-CoV-2 infection or an uninfected control (not recorded which). CDR3s include the opening cysteine and the closing phenylalanine or tryptophan. D genes are given only for firm matches. Expanded clones are given a class, and other clones once, few, many or no size at all.

abundance	v_gene	j_gene	d_gene	CDR3nt	CDR3aa
few	TRBV2	TRBJ2-1	NA	TGTGCCAGCAGTGAAGCGAAGTTGGCTTCCTACAATGAGCAGTTCTTC	CASSEAKLASYNEQFF
NA	TRBV7-8	TRBJ2-1	TRBD1	TGTGCCAGCAGCGAACAGGGGGCAACGTATGAGCAGTTCTTC	CASSEQGATYEQFF
NA	TRBV12-3/TRBV12-4	TRBJ1-1	NA	TGTGCCAGCACCCGCCAGAGAGTAAACACTGAAGCTTTCTTT	CASTRQRVNTEAFF
many	TRBV20-1	TRBJ2-1	NA	TGCAGTGCTAGAGGGCAATCCAGCAATGAGCAGTTCTTC	CSARGQSSNEQFF
NA	TRBV11-2	TRBJ2-5	TRBD2	TGTGCCAGCAGCAAGGGACTAGCGGGGTGGGGGACCCAGTACTTC	CASSKGLAGWGTQYF
medium-sized	TRBV12-3/TRBV12-4	TRBJ1-4	TRBD1	TGTGCCAGCAGTCCGCAGGGGGCTTGGGAAAAACTGTTTTTT	CASSPQGAWEKLFF
many	TRBV18	TRBJ2-1	NA	TGTGCCAGCTCGGTTAACAATGAGCAGTTCTTC	CASSVNNEQFF
many	TRBV29-1	TRBJ1-2	NA	TGCAGCGTTGAATCTATCCCAACTAACTATGGCTACACCTTC	CSVESIPTNYGYTF
many	TRBV29-1	TRBJ1-4	TRBD1	TGCAGCGTTCTGAGGACAGGGGGCGCGACTAATGAAAAACTGTTTTTT	CSVLRTGGATNEKLFF
many	TRBV7-2	TRBJ2-5	NA	TGTGCCAGCAGCCCACAAGGGGCAGAGCAAGAGACCCAGTACTTC	CASSPQGAEQETQYF
many	TRBV5-8	TRBJ2-5	TRBD2	TGTGCCAGCAGCGAAGGTTCTAGCGGGTCGCCGGGCTTC	CASSEGSSGSPGF
many	TRBV29-1	TRBJ2-1	NA	TGCAGCGTTGACCGGGGGGCTGGTAATGAGCAGTTCTTC	CSVDRGAGNEQFF
many	TRBV12-3/TRBV12-4	TRBJ2-5	NA	TGTGCCAGCAGGCCCACAGGGACCGAAGAGACCCAGTACTTC	CASRPTGTEETQYF
many	TRBV2	TRBJ1-1	NA	TGTGCCAGCAGAGAAGCTGGGTTACTCACTGAAGCTTTCTTT	CASREAGLLTEAFF
NA	TRBV7-9	TRBJ2-1	TRBD1	TGTGCCAGCAGCCTACAGGGGGCCCCCTACAATGAGCAGTTCTTC	CASSLQGAPYNEQFF
many	TRBV19	TRBJ1-5	TRBD1	TGTGCCAGTAGTACCATGGGACAGGGGGTTCCACAGCCCCAGCATTTT	CASSTMGQGVPQPQHF
many	TRBV7-6	TRBJ1-4	NA	TGTGCCAGCAGCTCTTCTACGGGGAACGAAAAACTGTTTTTT	CASSSSTGNEKLFF
many	TRBV14	TRBJ1-6	NA	TGTGCCAGCAACAATAGGGACTATAATTCACCCCTCCACTTT	CASNNRDYNSPLHF
few	TRBV12-3/TRBV12-4	TRBJ1-1	NA	TGTGCCAGCAGTTTGGGAACAGGGAACACTGAAGCTTTCTTT	CASSLGTGNTEAFF
many	TRBV11-2	TRBJ2-5	NA	TGTGCCAGCAGCTTAACCCTCGGGCTAGTAGGAGAGACCCAGTACTTC	CASSLTLGLVGETQYF
many	TRBV5-1	TRBJ2-2	TRBD1	TGCGCCAGCAGCTCACCTAGACAGGGCGTCTTGAACACCGGGGAGCTGTTTTTT	CASSSPRQGVLNTGELFF
many	TRBV29-1	TRBJ2-1	TRBD2	TGCAGCGTAGCGGGGGAAAAAGAACTCTACAATGAGCAGTTCTTC	CSVAGEKELYNEQFF
many	TRBV7-2	TRBJ2-5	NA	TGTGCCAGCAGCCGCCGCCGGGAGCTGGAGACCCAGTACTTC	CASSRRRELETQYF
many	TRBV11-3	TRBJ1-1	NA	TGTGCCAGCAGCTATACACGAAACACTGAAGCTTTCTTT	CASSYTRNTEAFF
many	TRBV5-1	TRBJ1-1	NA	TGCGCCAGCAGCTCTAGTGCCGGAGGCACTGAAGCTTTCTTT	CASSSSAGGTEAFF
few	TRBV5-5	TRBJ1-4	TRBD1	TGTGCCAGCAGCTTGGGACAGGGATATGAAAAACTGTTTTTT	CASSLGQGYEKLFF
NA	TRBV6-2/TRBV6-3	TRBJ2-3	NA	TGTGCCAGCAGTTACATCTATGCAGATACGCAGTATTTT	CASSYIYADTQYF